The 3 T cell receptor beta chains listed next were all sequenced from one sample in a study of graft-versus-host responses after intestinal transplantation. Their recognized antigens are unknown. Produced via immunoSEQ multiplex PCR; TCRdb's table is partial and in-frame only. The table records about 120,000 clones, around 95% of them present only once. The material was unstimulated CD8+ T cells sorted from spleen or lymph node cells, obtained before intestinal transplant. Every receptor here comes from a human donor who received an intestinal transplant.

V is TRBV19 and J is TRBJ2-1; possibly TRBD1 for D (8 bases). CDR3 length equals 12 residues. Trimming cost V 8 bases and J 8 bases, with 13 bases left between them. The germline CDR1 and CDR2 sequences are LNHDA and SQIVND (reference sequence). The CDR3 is CASRTGGDEQFF. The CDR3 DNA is TGTGCCAGTCGTACAGGGGGGGATGAGCAGTTCTTC. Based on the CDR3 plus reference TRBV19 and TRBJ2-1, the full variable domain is DGGITQSPKYLFRKEGQNVTLSCEQNLNHDAMYWYRQDPGQGLRLIYYSQIVNDFQKGDIAEGYSVSREKKESFPLTVTSAQKNPTAFYLCASRTGGDEQFFGPGTRLTVL.

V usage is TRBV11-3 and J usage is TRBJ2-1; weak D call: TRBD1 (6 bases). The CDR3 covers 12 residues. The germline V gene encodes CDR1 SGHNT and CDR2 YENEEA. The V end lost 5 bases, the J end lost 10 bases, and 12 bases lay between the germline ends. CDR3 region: CASSARGTEQFF. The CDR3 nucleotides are TGTGCCAGCAGCGCCAGGGGCACGGAGCAGTTCTTC.

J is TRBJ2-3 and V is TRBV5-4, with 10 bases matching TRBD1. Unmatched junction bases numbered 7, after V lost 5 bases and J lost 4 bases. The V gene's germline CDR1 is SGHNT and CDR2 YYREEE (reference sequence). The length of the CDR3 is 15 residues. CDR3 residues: CASRAGTGEPDTQYF. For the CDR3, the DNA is TGTGCCAGCAGGGCCGGGACAGGGGAGCCAGATACGCAGTATTTT.